The following is a T cell receptor beta chain sequence with its context. No antigen is known for it. The second PCR ran roughly 7 to 12 cycles with a sample-barcoded 5' primer and J-beta primers. MiXCR, applied by TCRdb to the 5' RACE reads, yields one record per CDR3 protein. The repertoire includes approximately 770,000 distinct CDR3 sequences, 58% of them detected once, and over 20% sits in the top ten. The sample belongs to a study of blood T cells in healthy people across ages. Study-level results: The study could not conclusively compare naive and antigen-experienced cells, given its unsorted PBMCs.

Losses at the gene ends were 5 bases for V and 5 bases for J; bases not matched to a gene: 9. CDR3 size: 16 residues. From germline, CDR1 is SSHAT and CDR2 FNYEAQ (reference sequence). This chain uses TRBV7-7 with TRBJ2-5; 12 positions match TRBD2. Sequenced sample: blood. This sequence was found in a man aged 25 to 45 in good health. The CDR3, as DNA: TGTGCCAGCAGCCAACTGACTAGCGGGAGCTGGGAGACCCAGTACTTC. Translated, it gives CASSQLTSGSWETQYF.